What follows are 21 T cell receptor beta chains derived from one specimen sequenced in a study of T cells after yellow fever vaccination. TCRdb independently ran MiXCR on the 5' RACE reads; one entry per CDR3 protein. The data show hundreds of thousands of distinct CDR3 sequences, with about 19% seen just once and about 18% held by the top ten. Sequences were derived from PBMCs, sampled before the yellow fever booster vaccination. All receptors come from a man younger than 35 who received the YFV17D yellow fever vaccine.

In this sample, this clonotype turned up a few times. This rearrangement joins TRBV7-9 to TRBJ1-4, with a weak D call TRBD1 (5 bases). In germline, CDR1 is SEHNR, CDR2 FQNEAQ (reference sequence). The V gene lost 8 bases and the J gene lost 3 bases, with 13 bases spanning the gap. CDR3 length equals 14 residues. The CDR3 bases are TGTGCCAGCTCCCGGGGGACCTCTAATGAAAAACTGTTTTTT. This encodes CASSRGTSNEKLFF.

In this sample, this clonotype turned up a few times. A read error may produce the germline difference seen at one junction end. V and J are TRBV3-1 and TRBJ1-6; no reliable D call. Per the germline V gene, CDR1 is LGHDT and CDR2 is YNNKEL (reference sequence). The CDR3 consists of 15 residues. CDR3 sequence (DNA): TGTGCCAGCAGCCAAGAAGTAACCTACAATTCACCCCTCCACTTT. It specifies CASSQEVTYNSPLHF.

This clonotype was detected only a few times. The V call is TRBV2, the J call TRBJ1-1; no firm D call. Germline lookup yields CDR1 SNHLY and CDR2 FYNNEI. Between the trimmed V and J ends, which lost 3 bases and 3 bases, there was a span of 5 bases. This CDR3 has 12 residues. CDR3 nucleotide sequence: TGTGCCAGCAGTGACAGCTACACTGAAGCTTTCTTT. Translated, it gives CASSDSYTEAFF.

This clonotype was found many times. This chain uses TRBV20-1 with TRBJ2-3; TRBD2 matches at 10 bases. CDR1 is DFQATT and CDR2 is SNEGSKA in the germline V gene (reference sequence). J lost 1 base, V lost 6 bases, and 13 bases had no gene match. This CDR3 contains 17 residues. In DNA, the CDR3 is TGCAGTGCACGATGGGCTAGCGGGGGTCGACGCACAGATACGCAGTATTTT. Its translation is CSARWASGGRRTDTQYF.

This clonotype appeared a few times. The chain combines TRBV9 with TRBJ1-1; no definite D call. Germline lookup yields CDR1 SGDLS and CDR2 YYNGEE. Deletions cut 3 bases from V and 0 bases from J, with 6 bases between. The CDR3 is 13 residues long. Here the CDR3 DNA reads TGTGCCAGCAGCGCGAGGTTGAACACTGAAGCTTTCTTT. Translating it yields CASSARLNTEAFF.

This clonotype was observed a few times. The rearrangement uses TRBV29-1 and TRBJ2-3, with D perhaps matching TRBD1 (6 bases). Trimming left V 3 bases short and J 4 bases short, with 14 bases between. The CDR3 is made up of 14 amino acids. CDR1 is SQVTM and CDR2 is ANQGSEA in the germline V gene. CDR3 DNA sequence: TGCAGCGTTGATATACAGGGTATATCAGATACGCAGTATTTT. This sequence encodes CSVDIQGISDTQYF.

The chain couples TRBV15 to TRBJ1-1, with D hard to call. CDR1 and CDR2 (germline): LNHNV, YYDKDF (reference sequence). The CDR3 extends over 12 amino acids. Between the trimmed V and J ends, which lost 4 bases and 1 base, there was a span of 4 bases. The CDR3 DNA reads as TGTGCCACCAGCAAGGAGAACACTGAAGCTTTCTTT. Translating gives CATSKENTEAFF.

V usage is TRBV7-9 and J usage is TRBJ1-6; D remains unclear. In germline, CDR1 is SEHNR, CDR2 FQNEAQ (reference sequence). V was cut by 0 bases and J by 7 bases, with 7 bases left in between. CDR3 length equals 14 residues. The CDR3 DNA follows: TGTGCCAGCAGCTTAGCGCGATGGAATTCACCCCTCCACTTT. Amino acids: CASSLARWNSPLHF.

This clonotype was recorded a few times. The V and J genes are TRBV4-1 and TRBJ2-5; D not resolved. In germline, CDR1 is MGHRA, CDR2 YSYEKL. The V and J ends lost 4 bases and 5 bases respectively, with 14 bases between them. This CDR3 contains 14 residues. CDR3 protein: CASSRAAAFETQYF. CDR3 bases: TGCGCCAGCAGCCGGGCGGCGGCCTTCGAGACCCAGTACTTC.

This clonotype has a handful of counts. V is TRBV7-3 and J is TRBJ2-3; D call uncertain. Trimming removed 2 bases from V and 1 base from J, with 7 bases in between. CDR1 SGHTA and CDR2 FQGTGA come from the germline V gene. CDR3 size: 14 residues. CDR3 nucleotide sequence: TGTGCCAGCAGCTTAGATGGGCGCACAGATACGCAGTATTTT. Translating gives CASSLDGRTDTQYF. The whole variable domain, remainder taken from reference TRBV7-3 and TRBJ2-3, is GAGVSQTPSNKVTEKGKYVELRCDPISGHTALYWYRQSLGQGPEFLIYFQGTGAADDSGLPNDRFFAVRPEGSVSTLKIQRTERGDSAVYLCASSLDGRTDTQYFGPGTRLTVL.

Only a few counts were recorded for this clonotype. The V gene is TRBV12-3 or TRBV12-4, the J gene TRBJ2-4; D is unclear. This CDR3 has 15 residues. V lost 1 base to trimming and J lost 0 bases, with 7 bases between them. The CDR3 loop reads CASSLGDLAKNIQYF. The CDR3 DNA reads TGTGCCAGCAGTTTAGGAGATTTAGCCAAAAACATTCAGTACTTC.

In its sample, this clonotype was seen a few times. The chain couples TRBV4-3 to TRBJ2-5; weak D call: TRBD2 (5 bases). Germline V gene lookup returns CDR1 LGHNA and CDR2 YSLEER. Trimming removed 1 base at V and 5 bases at J, with 8 bases between. The CDR3 spans 13 residues. The chain's CDR3 is CASSQGQRETQYF. The CDR3 nucleotides read TGCGCCAGCAGCCAAGGCCAGCGGGAGACCCAGTACTTC.

In this sample, this clonotype turned up a few times. The rearrangement joins TRBV6-5 to TRBJ2-7, with 10 bases fitting TRBD2. The CDR3 runs 15 residues. Trimming removed 0 bases from V and 4 bases from J; junction bases left unmatched: 3. Germline V lookup: CDR1 MNHEY, CDR2 SVGAGI. CDR3 loop: CASSYSSGGWYEQYF. The CDR3 region has the DNA TGTGCCAGCAGTTACTCTAGCGGGGGGTGGTACGAGCAGTACTTC.

This clonotype has only a few counts. The chain has TRBV5-6 and TRBJ2-3, with a possible D match to TRBD2 (5 bases). Germline lookup yields CDR1 SGHDT and CDR2 YYEEEE. The V and J ends lost 0 bases and 2 bases respectively, with 13 bases between them. The CDR3 loop spans 16 amino acids. The chain's CDR3 is CASSLGGLGSTDTQYF. The CDR3 DNA follows: TGTGCCAGCAGCTTGGGAGGACTGGGCTCCACAGATACGCAGTATTTT. Complete variable domain (other parts from reference TRBV5-6 and TRBJ2-3): DAGVTQSPTHLIKTRGQQVTLRCSPKSGHDTVSWYQQALGQGPQFIFQYYEEEERQRGNFPDRFSGHQFPNYSSELNVNALLLGDSALYLCASSLGGLGSTDTQYFGPGTRLTVL.

Ten or more counts support this clonotype. In nucleotides, the CDR3 is TGTGCCAGCGCGGGGAACACCGGGGAGCTGTTTTTT. Protein sequence: CASAGNTGELFF. The chain is built from TRBV4-2 and TRBJ2-2; D is possibly TRBD2 (5 bases). The CDR3 loop spans 12 amino acids. The ends were cut back, 8 bases at V and 1 base at J, with 5 bases in the middle. The germline gives CDR1 LGHNA, CDR2 YNFKEQ.

V and J are TRBV7-2 and TRBJ2-1; D perhaps matches TRBD1 (5 bases). The CDR3 covers 14 residues. Trimming took off 1 base at V and 9 bases at J, with 13 bases between the two ends. Per germline, CDR1 SGHTA and CDR2 FQGNSA. The CDR3 DNA reads as TGTGCCAGCAGCTTAGTCGGAGACCAGGGTGAGCAGTTCTTC. Protein sequence: CASSLVGDQGEQFF.

The chain links TRBV28 to TRBJ2-7, with 9 nucleotides matching TRBD2. Germline V gene lookup returns CDR1 MDHEN and CDR2 SYDVKM. This CDR3 contains 15 residues. With 8 bases clipped from V and 0 bases from J, the junction kept 8 bases outside the gene matches. CDR3 amino acids: CASSRSSGASYEQYV. DNA for the CDR3: TGTGCCAGCTCAAGATCTAGCGGGGCCTCCTACGAGCAGTACGTC.

This clonotype was counted ten times or more. This chain uses TRBV18 with TRBJ2-5; perhaps TRBD1 as D (6 bases). Germline V gene lookup returns CDR1 KGHSH and CDR2 LQKENI. V lost 2 bases to trimming and J lost 5 bases, with 12 bases between them. The CDR3 extends over 14 amino acids. The CDR3 DNA sequence: TGTGCCAGCTCACCAAGCCAGGGGCGTGAGACCCAGTACTTC. It codes for CASSPSQGRETQYF.

This clonotype showed up just a few times. This chain joins TRBV29-1 and TRBJ1-1; maybe TRBD1 (5 bases). Germline V gene lookup returns CDR1 SQVTM and CDR2 ANQGSEA. V dropped 4 bases and J dropped 8 bases, with 14 bases sitting between them. CDR3 length equals 12 residues. The CDR3 sequence is CSVGRVGAEAFF. The CDR3 DNA follows: TGCAGCGTTGGACGGGTTGGGGCCGAAGCTTTCTTT. Full variable domain (missing parts from reference TRBV29-1 and TRBJ1-1): SAVISQKPSRDICQRGTSLTIQCQVDSQVTMMFWYRQQPGQSLTLIATANQGSEATYESGFVIDKFPISRPNLTFSTLTVSNMSPEDSSIYLCSVGRVGAEAFFGQGTRLTVV.

This clonotype was counted a few times. The chain couples TRBV5-1 to TRBJ1-2; a possible D gene is TRBD1 (5 bases). The CDR3 is 17 amino acids. Germline loops: CDR1 SGHRS, CDR2 YFSETQ. V was clipped by 4 bases and J by 3 bases, with 22 bases between them. The DNA of the CDR3 is TGCGCCAGCAGCACCGGCAGGGTCAGGGATGAGGACTATGGCTACACCTTC. Translation: CASSTGRVRDEDYGYTF.

This clonotype was found a few times. The V and J genes are TRBV20-1 and TRBJ1-3; D gene ambiguous. With 6 bases removed from V and 2 bases from J, the gap between germline ends came to 8 bases. CDR3 length equals 12 residues. Germline CDR1 reads DFQATT; CDR2 reads SNEGSKA (reference sequence). The CDR3 DNA sequence: TGCAGTGCCCAGACACCTGGAAACACCATATATTTT. It codes for CSAQTPGNTIYF.